This T cell receptor (beta chain) was sequenced during a study of beta chain features in type 1 diabetes. Overall study findings and caveats: In all four CD4+ subsets, TCRB CDR3 length was significantly, moderately reduced in type 1 diabetes.

For this clone: The antigen is undetermined.

The study reverse transcribed the entire isolated RNA, so it sequenced expressed TCRB transcripts. Using immunoSEQ multiplex PCR, the repertoire was profiled, and TCRdb retains in-frame clones only, with some absent. Of approximately 250,000 clones listed, about 11% are singletons. CDR1 is SGHRS, CDR2 YFSETQ, per germline. V lost 0 bases and J lost 2; bases outside the gene matches: 1. The CDR3 covers 14 residues. The receptor was derived from a man in his thirties or forties with type 1 diabetes. V and J are TRBV5-1 and TRBJ1-2, with 7 positions matching TRBD1. Sample: naive CD4+ T cells from blood. The CDR3 reads CASSLGDRNYGYTF. The CDR3 DNA is TGCGCCAGCAGCTTGGGGGACAGAAACTATGGCTACACCTTC.